This T cell receptor beta chain comes out of a study of shared clonotypes between healthy human individuals. Per germline, CDR1 GTSNPN and CDR2 SVGIG (reference sequence). Trimming pared 6 bases from V and 6 bases from J, leaving 11 bases between. The CDR3 sequence is 11 residues long. Only Caucasian adults living in Nashville, Tennessee made up the donor group. Regarding the study as a whole: Memory subsets generally showed smaller estimated richness than naive subsets did.

On this clone itself: Its cognate antigen is unknown.

Running of the assay took place at deep level. TCRdb's table, derived via immunoSEQ multiplex PCR, lists solely in-frame clones and lacks some. The sample has about 1 million clones; about 80% are singletons. Input material: memory CD4+ T cells sorted from blood. Regarding subset: CD45RA-negative fraction. The chain links TRBV30 to TRBJ1-2; no firm D call. This TCR derives from a man between 18 and 35 years old in good health. DNA for the CDR3: TGTGCCTGTGCCCCCAGAGATGGCTACACCTTC. Translation gives CACAPRDGYTF.